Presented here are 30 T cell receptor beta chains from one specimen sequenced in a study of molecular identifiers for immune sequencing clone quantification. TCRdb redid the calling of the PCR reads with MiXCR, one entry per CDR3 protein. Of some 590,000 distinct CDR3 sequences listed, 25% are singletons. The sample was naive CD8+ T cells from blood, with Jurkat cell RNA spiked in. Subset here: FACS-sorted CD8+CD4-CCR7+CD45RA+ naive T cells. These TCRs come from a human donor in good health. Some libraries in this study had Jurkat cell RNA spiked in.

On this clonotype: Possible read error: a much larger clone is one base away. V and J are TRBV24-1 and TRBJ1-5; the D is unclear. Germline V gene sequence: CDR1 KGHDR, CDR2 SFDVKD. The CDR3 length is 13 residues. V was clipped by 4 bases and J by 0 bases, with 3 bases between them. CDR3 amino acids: CATSEHSNQPQHF. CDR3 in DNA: TGTGCCACCAGTGAACATAGCAATCAGCCCCAGCATTTT.

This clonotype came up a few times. DNA for the CDR3: TGTGCCAGCAGCCAACGGAGGGGACTAGCGGGGAACACCGGGGAGCTGTTTTTT. Protein sequence: CASSQRRGLAGNTGELFF. This chain connects TRBV3-1 to TRBJ2-2; TRBD2 matches 12 bases. CDR3 length: 18 amino acids. The germline CDR1 and CDR2 sequences are LGHDT and YNNKEL (reference sequence). J lost 1 base, V lost 2 bases, and 5 bases had no gene match.

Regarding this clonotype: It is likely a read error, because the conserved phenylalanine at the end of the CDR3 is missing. The CDR3 loop is CASSAPGGGDYEQYL. In DNA, the CDR3 is TGTGCCAGCAGCGCCCCGGGAGGAGGAGACTACGAGCAGTACCTC. This sequence joins TRBV5-6 and TRBJ2-7; 7 bases map to TRBD2. The germline CDR1 and CDR2 sequences are SGHDT and YYEEEE. The ends lost 4 bases at V and 3 bases at J; junction bases unmatched: 10. This CDR3 has 15 amino acids.

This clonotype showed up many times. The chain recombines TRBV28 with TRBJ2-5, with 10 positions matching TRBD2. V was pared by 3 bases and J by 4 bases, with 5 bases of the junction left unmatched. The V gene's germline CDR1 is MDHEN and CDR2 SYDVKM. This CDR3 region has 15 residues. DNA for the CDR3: TGTGCCAGCAGTTTTTATAGCGGGGGGTCAGAGACCCAGTACTTC. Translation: CASSFYSGGSETQYF.

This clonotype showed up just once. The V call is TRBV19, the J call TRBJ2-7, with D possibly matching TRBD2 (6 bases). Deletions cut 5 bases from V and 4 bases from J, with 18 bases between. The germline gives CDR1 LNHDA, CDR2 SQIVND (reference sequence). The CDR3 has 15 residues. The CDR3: CASSEGPRDFYEQYF. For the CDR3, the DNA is TGTGCCAGTAGTGAGGGGCCTCGGGACTTTTACGAGCAGTACTTC.

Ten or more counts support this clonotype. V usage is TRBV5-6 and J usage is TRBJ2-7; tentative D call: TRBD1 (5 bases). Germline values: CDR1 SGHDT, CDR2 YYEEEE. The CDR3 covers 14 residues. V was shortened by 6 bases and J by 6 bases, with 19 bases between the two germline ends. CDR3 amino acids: CASTNGAQVSEQYF. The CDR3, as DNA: TGTGCCAGCACGAATGGGGCCCAGGTTAGCGAGCAGTACTTC. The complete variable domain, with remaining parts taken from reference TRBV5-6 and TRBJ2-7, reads DAGVTQSPTHLIKTRGQQVTLRCSPKSGHDTVSWYQQALGQGPQFIFQYYEEEERQRGNFPDRFSGHQFPNYSSELNVNALLLGDSALYLCASTNGAQVSEQYFGPGTRLTVT.

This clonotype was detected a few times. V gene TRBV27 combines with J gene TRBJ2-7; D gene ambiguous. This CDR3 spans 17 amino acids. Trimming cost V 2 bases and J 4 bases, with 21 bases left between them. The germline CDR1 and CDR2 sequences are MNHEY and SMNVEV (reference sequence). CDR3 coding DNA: TGTGCCAGCAGTTTACTCTCGGCCGACGGTAACCCTTACGAGCAGTACTTC. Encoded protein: CASSLLSADGNPYEQYF.

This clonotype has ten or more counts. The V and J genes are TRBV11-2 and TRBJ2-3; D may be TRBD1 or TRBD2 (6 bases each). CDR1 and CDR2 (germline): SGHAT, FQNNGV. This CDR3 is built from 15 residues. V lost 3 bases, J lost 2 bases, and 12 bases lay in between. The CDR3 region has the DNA TGTGCCAGCAGCTTTACGGGGGCTCCCACAGATACGCAGTATTTT. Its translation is CASSFTGAPTDTQYF.

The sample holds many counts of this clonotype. CDR3 in amino acids: CASSLGPLQFF. CDR3 DNA: TGTGCCAGCAGTTTAGGGCCTCTGCAGTTCTTC. J is TRBJ2-1 and V is TRBV27; no definite D call. Germline values: CDR1 MNHEY, CDR2 SMNVEV (reference sequence). The CDR3 covers 11 residues. V dropped 2 bases and J dropped 12 bases, with 8 bases sitting between them.

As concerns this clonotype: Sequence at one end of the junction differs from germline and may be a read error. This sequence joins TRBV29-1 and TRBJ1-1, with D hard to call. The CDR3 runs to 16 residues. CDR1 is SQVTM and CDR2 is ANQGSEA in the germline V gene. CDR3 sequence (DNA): TGCAACGTTCCCACCCCCACAGCCTACGGGGACACTGAAGCTTTCTTT. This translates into CNVPTPTAYGDTEAFF. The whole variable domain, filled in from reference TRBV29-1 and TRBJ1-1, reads SAVISQKPSRDICQRGTSLTIQCQVDSQVTMMFWYRQQPGQSLTLIATANQGSEATYESGFVIDKFPISRPNLTFSTLTVSNMSPEDSSIYLCNVPTPTAYGDTEAFFGQGTRLTVV.

CDR3 DNA sequence: TGTGCCAGCAGTTACTCTCTGGAGGGGGGACCCTACGAGCAGTACTTC. Translating it yields CASSYSLEGGPYEQYF. The chain uses TRBV6-2 or TRBV6-3 and TRBJ2-7; perhaps D is TRBD1 or TRBD2 (6 bases each). V was clipped by 0 bases and J by 2 bases, with 14 bases between them. This CDR3 has 16 amino acids. The V gene's germline CDR1 is MNHEY and CDR2 SVGEGT.

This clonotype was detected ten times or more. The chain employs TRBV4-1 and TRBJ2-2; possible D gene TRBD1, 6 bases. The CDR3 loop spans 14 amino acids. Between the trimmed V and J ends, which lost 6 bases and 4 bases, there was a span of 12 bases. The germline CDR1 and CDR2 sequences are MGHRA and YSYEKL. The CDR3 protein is CASSQTGSTGELFF. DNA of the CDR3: TGCGCCAGCAGTCAAACAGGGAGCACCGGGGAGCTGTTTTTT.

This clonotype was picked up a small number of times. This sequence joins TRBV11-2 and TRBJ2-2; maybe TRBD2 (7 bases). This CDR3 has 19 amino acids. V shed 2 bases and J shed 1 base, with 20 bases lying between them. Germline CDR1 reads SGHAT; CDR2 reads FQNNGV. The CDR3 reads CASSLRPPWGGQNTGELFF. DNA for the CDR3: TGTGCCAGCAGCTTAAGGCCCCCCTGGGGGGGGCAGAACACCGGGGAGCTGTTTTTT. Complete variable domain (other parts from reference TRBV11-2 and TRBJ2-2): EAGVAQSPRYKIIEKRQSVAFWCNPISGHATLYWYQQILGQGPKLLIQFQNNGVVDDSQLPKDRFSAERLKGVDSTLKIQPAKLEDSAVYLCASSLRPPWGGQNTGELFFGEGSRLTVL.

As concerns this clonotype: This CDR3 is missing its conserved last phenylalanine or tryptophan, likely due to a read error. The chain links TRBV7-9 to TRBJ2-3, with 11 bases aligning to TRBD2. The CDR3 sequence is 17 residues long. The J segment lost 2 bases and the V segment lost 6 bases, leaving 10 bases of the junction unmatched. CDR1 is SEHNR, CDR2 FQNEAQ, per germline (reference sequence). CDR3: CASSPSGLADSTDTQYL. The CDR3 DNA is TGTGCCAGCAGTCCCTCGGGACTAGCGGACTCCACAGATACGCAGTATCTT.

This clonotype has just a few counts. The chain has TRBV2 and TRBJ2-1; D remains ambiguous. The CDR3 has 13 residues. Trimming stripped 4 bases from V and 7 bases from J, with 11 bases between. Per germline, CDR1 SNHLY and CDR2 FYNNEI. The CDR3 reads CASSGFKWNEQFF. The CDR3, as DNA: TGTGCCAGCAGTGGTTTTAAGTGGAATGAGCAGTTCTTC.

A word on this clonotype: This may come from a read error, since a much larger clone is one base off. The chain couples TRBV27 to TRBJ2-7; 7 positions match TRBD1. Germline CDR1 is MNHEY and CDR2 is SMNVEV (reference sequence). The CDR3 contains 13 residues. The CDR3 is CAGSRTGYYEQYF. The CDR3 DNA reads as TGTGCCGGCAGTCGGACAGGATACTACGAGCAGTACTTC.

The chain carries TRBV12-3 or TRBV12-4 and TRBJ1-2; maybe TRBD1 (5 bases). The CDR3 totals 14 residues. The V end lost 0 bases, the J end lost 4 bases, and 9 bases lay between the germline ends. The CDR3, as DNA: TGTGCCAGCAGTTTAGCAGGAAGGGGCTATGGCTACACCTTC. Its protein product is CASSLAGRGYGYTF.

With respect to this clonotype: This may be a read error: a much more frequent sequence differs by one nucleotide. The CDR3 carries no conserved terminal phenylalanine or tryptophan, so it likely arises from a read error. CDR3 coding DNA: TGCGCCAGCAGCCCGGGACTAGCGGGAAAGAGGCCCAACGAGCAGTACTCC. As protein: CASSPGLAGKRPNEQYS. The chain carries TRBV5-1 and TRBJ2-7, with 13 positions matching TRBD2. The CDR3 totals 17 residues. J gave up 5 bases and V 4 bases, and 12 bases lay outside the gene matches. CDR1 and CDR2 (germline): SGHRS, YFSETQ.

CDR3 sequence (DNA): TGTGCCAGCAGCTCCCTATCCTTGGCCAAAAACATTCAGTACTTC. It translates to CASSSLSLAKNIQYF. The chain combines TRBV13 with TRBJ2-4, with unresolved D. Germline CDR1 PRHDT, CDR2 FYEKMQ (reference sequence). V gave up 4 bases and J gave up 1 base, with 11 bases separating them. CDR3 length equals 15 residues.

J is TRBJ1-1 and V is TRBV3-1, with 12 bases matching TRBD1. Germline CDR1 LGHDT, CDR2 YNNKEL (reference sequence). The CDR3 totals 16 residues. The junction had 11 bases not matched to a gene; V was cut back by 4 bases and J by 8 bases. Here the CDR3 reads CASSRDRGRLFPEAFF. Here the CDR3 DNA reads TGTGCCAGCAGCCGGGACAGGGGGCGTCTTTTCCCCGAAGCTTTCTTT.

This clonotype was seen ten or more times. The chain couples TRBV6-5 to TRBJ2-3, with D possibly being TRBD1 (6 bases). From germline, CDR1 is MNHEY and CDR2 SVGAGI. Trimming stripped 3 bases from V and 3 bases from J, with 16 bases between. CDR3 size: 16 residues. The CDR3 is CASSYLGGDGTDTQYF. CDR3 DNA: TGTGCCAGCAGTTATTTAGGGGGTGATGGTACAGATACGCAGTATTTT.

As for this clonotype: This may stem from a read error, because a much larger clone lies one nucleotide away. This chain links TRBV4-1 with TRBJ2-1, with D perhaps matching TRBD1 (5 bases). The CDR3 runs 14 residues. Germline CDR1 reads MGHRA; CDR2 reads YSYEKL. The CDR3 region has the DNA TGCGCCGGCAGCCAAGATCAGGGATACAATGAGCAGTTCTTC. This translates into CAGSQDQGYNEQFF.

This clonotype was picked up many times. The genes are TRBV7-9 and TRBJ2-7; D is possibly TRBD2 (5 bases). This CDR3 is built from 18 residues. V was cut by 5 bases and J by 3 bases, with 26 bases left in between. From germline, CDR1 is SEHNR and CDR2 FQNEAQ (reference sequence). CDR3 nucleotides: TGTGCCAGCAGCCCGACTTCCTTACTAGGGATGTTGGACTACGAGCAGTACTTC. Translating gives CASSPTSLLGMLDYEQYF.

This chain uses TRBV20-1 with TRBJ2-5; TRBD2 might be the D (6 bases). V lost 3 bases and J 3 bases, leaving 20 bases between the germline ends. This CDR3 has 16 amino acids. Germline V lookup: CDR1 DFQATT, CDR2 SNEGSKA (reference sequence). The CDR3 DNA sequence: TGCAGTGCTAGTGGGGGGATCGGAGCGCAAGAAGAGACCCAGTACTTC. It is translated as CSASGGIGAQEETQYF.

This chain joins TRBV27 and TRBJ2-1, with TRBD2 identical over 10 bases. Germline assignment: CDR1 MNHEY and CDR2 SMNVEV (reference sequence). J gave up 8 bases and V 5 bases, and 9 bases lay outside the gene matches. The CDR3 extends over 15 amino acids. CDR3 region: CASSPLAGAADEQFF. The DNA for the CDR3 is TGTGCCAGCAGTCCTCTAGCGGGAGCTGCTGATGAGCAGTTCTTC.

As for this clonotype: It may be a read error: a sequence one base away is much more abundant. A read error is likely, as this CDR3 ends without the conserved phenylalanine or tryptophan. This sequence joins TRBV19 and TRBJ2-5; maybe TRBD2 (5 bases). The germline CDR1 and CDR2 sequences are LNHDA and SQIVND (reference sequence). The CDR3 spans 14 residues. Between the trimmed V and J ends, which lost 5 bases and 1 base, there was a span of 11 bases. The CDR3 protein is CASSPRGTQETQYI. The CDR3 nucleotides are TGTGCCAGTAGTCCACGGGGTACCCAAGAGACCCAGTACATC.

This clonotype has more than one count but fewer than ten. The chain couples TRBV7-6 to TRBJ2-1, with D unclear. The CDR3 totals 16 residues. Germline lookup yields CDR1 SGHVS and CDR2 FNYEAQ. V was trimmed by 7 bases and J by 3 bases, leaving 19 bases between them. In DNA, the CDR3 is TGTGCCAGCACCCCACTCGGGCAGGACCTCTACAATGAGCAGTTCTTC. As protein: CASTPLGQDLYNEQFF.

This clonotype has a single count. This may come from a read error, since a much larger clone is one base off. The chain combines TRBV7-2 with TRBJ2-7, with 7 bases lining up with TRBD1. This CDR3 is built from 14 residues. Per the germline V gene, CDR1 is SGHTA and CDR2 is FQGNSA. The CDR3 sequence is CASSPYRGTYAQYF. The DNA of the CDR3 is TGTGCCAGCAGCCCATACAGGGGAACCTACGCGCAGTACTTC.

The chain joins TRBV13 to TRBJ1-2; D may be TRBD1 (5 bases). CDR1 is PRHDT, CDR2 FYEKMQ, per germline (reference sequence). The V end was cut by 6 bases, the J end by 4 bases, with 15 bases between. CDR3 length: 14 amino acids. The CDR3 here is CASRWRGGTYGYTF. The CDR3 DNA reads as TGTGCCAGCAGGTGGAGGGGAGGCACCTATGGCTACACCTTC.

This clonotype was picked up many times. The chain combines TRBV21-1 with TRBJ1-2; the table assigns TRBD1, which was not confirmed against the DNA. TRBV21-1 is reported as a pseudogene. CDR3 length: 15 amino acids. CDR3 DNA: TGTGCCAGCAGCAGAGCCGGGACAGAGCACTATGGCTACACCTTC. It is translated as CASSRAGTEHYGYTF.